The 23 T cell receptor beta chains given below trace back to one sample, sequenced in a study of CD8+CD57+ T cells in acquired aplastic anemia. Genomic DNA acted as the template from which TCR beta VDJ combination and CDR3 sequence profiling were carried out. TCRdb fed the reads into MiXCR, producing one record per CDR3 protein. The sample shows approximately 65,000 distinct CDR3 sequences, 55% of them seen only once. Material for sequencing was sorted CD4+, CD8+, or CD8+CD57+ T cells (not recorded which) from PBMCs. Source of these receptors: a human donor in good health, serving as a control.

The chain combines TRBV10-1 with TRBJ2-7; 7 bases match TRBD1. The CDR3 consists of 17 residues. J gave up 0 bases and V 2 bases, and 10 bases lay outside the gene matches. Germline CDR1 reads WNHNN; CDR2 reads SYGVQD (reference sequence). CDR3 in amino acids: CASSEGSRTGVSYEQYF. The CDR3 DNA reads TGCGCCAGCAGTGAGGGGTCGCGTACAGGGGTCTCCTACGAGCAGTACTTC.

This clonotype was seen a single time. The chain links TRBV4-3 to TRBJ1-2; 8 bases match TRBD1. The CDR3 consists of 15 residues. The ends lost 0 bases at V and 7 bases at J; junction bases unmatched: 7. Germline-derived CDR1 and CDR2 are LGHNA and YSLEER. The CDR3 nucleotides are TGCGCCAGCAGCCAAGATGGTCCAGGGGGCTCTGGCTACACCTTC. Translated, it gives CASSQDGPGGSGYTF.

This chain links TRBV7-8 with TRBJ2-7; 7 bases are shared with TRBD1. The V gene's germline CDR1 is SGHVS and CDR2 FQNEAQ. V dropped 4 bases and J dropped 7; count of bases not matched to a gene: 4. The CDR3 has 12 residues. The CDR3 sequence is CASSWDSLEQYF. The CDR3 coding sequence is TGTGCCAGCAGCTGGGACAGCCTAGAGCAGTACTTC.

This clonotype was counted once. This rearrangement joins TRBV7-8 to TRBJ1-4, with 8 nucleotides matching TRBD1. CDR1 and CDR2 (germline): SGHVS, FQNEAQ. J gave up 8 bases and V 6 bases, and 8 bases lay outside the gene matches. CDR3 length: 14 amino acids. The CDR3 is CASRGTGRGEKLFF. CDR3 bases: TGTGCCAGCAGGGGGACAGGCCGAGGGGAAAAACTGTTTTTT.

The genes are TRBV7-9 and TRBJ2-5; possibly TRBD2 for D (6 bases). CDR3 length: 14 residues. V was trimmed by 11 bases and J by 0 bases, leaving 16 bases between them. CDR1 and CDR2 (germline): SEHNR, FQNEAQ (reference sequence). The CDR3 DNA is TGTGCCTACGAGGTAGCGGCGTACCAAGAGACCCAGTACTTC. Translated: CAYEVAAYQETQYF.

In regard to this clonotype: The germline gene is not matched at one end of the junction; a read error may be the cause. The V gene is TRBV7-9, the J gene TRBJ1-2, with D maybe TRBD1 (6 bases). Germline V gives CDR1 SEHNR, CDR2 FQNEAQ (reference sequence). The CDR3 extends over 14 amino acids. CDR3 sequence: CASSLGGGFHGYTF. The CDR3 DNA reads TGTGCCAGCAGTTTAGGCGGGGGCTTCCATGGCTACACCTTC. Complete variable domain (other parts from reference TRBV7-9 and TRBJ1-2): DTGVSQNPRHKITKRGQNVTFRCDPISEHNRLYWYRQTLGQGPEFLTYFQNEAQLEKSRLLSDRFSAERPKGSFSTLEIQRTEQGDSAMYLCASSLGGGFHGYTFGSGTRLTVV.

There are many counts of this clonotype. The chain recombines TRBV6-1 with TRBJ2-7, with a tentative D call TRBD2 (6 bases). Germline loops: CDR1 MNHNS, CDR2 SASEGT. The CDR3 is made up of 17 amino acids. Deletions cut 7 bases from V and 5 bases from J, with 27 bases between. The CDR3 bases are TGTGCCAGCACCAACAAGGCGGGACCCGGGGTTACGCACGAGCAGTACTTC. The encoded protein is CASTNKAGPGVTHEQYF.

This clonotype was seen many times. V is TRBV5-1 and J is TRBJ2-2; maybe TRBD2 (6 bases). CDR1 is SGHRS and CDR2 is YFSETQ in the germline V gene. The CDR3 spans 15 residues. V gave up 3 bases and J gave up 6 bases, with 15 bases separating them. The CDR3 DNA sequence: TGCGCCAGCAGCTCTAGGGACTTGCGAGCCGGGGAGCTGTTTTTT. It codes for CASSSRDLRAGELFF.

The CDR3 is CSASSLRAGWETQYF. The DNA of the CDR3 is TGCAGTGCCAGCAGTTTACGGGCGGGTTGGGAGACCCAGTACTTC. The chain has TRBV20-1 and TRBJ2-5, with D perhaps TRBD2 (5 bases). CDR3 length equals 15 residues. The ends were cut back, 6 bases at V and 5 bases at J, with 22 bases in the middle. Germline-derived CDR1 and CDR2 are DFQATT and SNEGSKA (reference sequence).

The gene calls are TRBV19 and TRBJ1-5, with D unclear. Germline CDR1 is LNHDA and CDR2 is SQIVND (reference sequence). The CDR3 runs to 12 residues. The V and J ends lost 8 bases and 2 bases respectively, with 7 bases between them. The CDR3 DNA reads as TGTGCCAGTGCAGCTGGCAATCAGCCCCAGCATTTT. Its protein is CASAAGNQPQHF.

This chain links TRBV10-3 with TRBJ2-7; no firm D call. CDR3 length: 8 residues. Germline V lookup: CDR1 ENHRY, CDR2 SYGVKD. In DNA form, the CDR3 reads TGTGCCAGCACTGACCTGGCGGTC. It codes for CASTDLAV.

This sequence joins TRBV29-1 and TRBJ1-1; 8 positions match TRBD1. Germline loops: CDR1 SQVTM, CDR2 ANQGSEA. V trimming: 6 bases; J trimming: 0 bases; junction bases outside the gene matches: 15. This CDR3 has 17 amino acids. CDR3 nucleotide sequence: TGCAGCGTAGCAGGCGGGAGGGGACAGGACATGAACACTGAAGCTTTCTTT. This encodes CSVAGGRGQDMNTEAFF.

This clonotype was seen many times. This chain links TRBV12-3 or TRBV12-4 with TRBJ2-2; D is perhaps TRBD1 or TRBD2 (7 bases each). V was clipped by 3 bases and J by 5 bases, with 10 bases between them. The CDR3 totals 14 residues. The chain's CDR3 is CASSFQGGTGELFF. The CDR3 DNA is TGTGCCAGCAGTTTTCAGGGGGGGACCGGGGAGCTGTTTTTT.

This clonotype has at least ten counts. The gene calls are TRBV11-2 and TRBJ2-7; 8 positions match TRBD2. Germline loops: CDR1 SGHAT, CDR2 FQNNGV. The CDR3 is 17 amino acids. J was trimmed by 3 bases and V by 0 bases; bases with no gene match: 10. The DNA of the CDR3 is TGTGCCAGCAGCTTAGACGCCGGGAGGGAGCTATACTACGAGCAGTACTTC. Residues: CASSLDAGRELYYEQYF.

Judged by abundance, this clonotype is medium-sized. This chain connects TRBV29-1 to TRBJ1-1, with TRBD1 as a possible D gene (5 bases). The length of the CDR3 is 13 residues. The V gene's germline CDR1 is SQVTM and CDR2 ANQGSEA. V gave up 7 bases and J gave up 2 bases, with 14 bases separating them. CDR3 coding DNA: TGCAGCGGCGCGGGACGGACAAACACTGAAGCTTTCTTT. Translated, it gives CSGAGRTNTEAFF.

The sample holds one count of this clonotype. V gene TRBV18 combines with J gene TRBJ2-1; D remains ambiguous. The CDR3 is 13 amino acids. CDR1 KGHSH and CDR2 LQKENI come from the germline V gene. V shed 3 bases and J shed 13 bases, with 16 bases lying between them. The CDR3 sequence is CASSPMDGNIQFF. In nucleotides, the CDR3 is TGTGCCAGCTCACCTATGGACGGAAACATTCAGTTCTTC.

There are a few counts of this clonotype. The chain carries TRBV29-1 and TRBJ2-5, with 11 bases matching TRBD2. The ends lost 6 bases at V and 3 bases at J; junction bases unmatched: 3. From germline, CDR1 is SQVTM and CDR2 ANQGSEA. The CDR3 sequence is 13 residues long. The CDR3 bases are TGCAGCGTAGGGACTAGCGGCAAAGAGACCCAGTACTTC. Its translation: CSVGTSGKETQYF.

The chain employs TRBV5-1 and TRBJ1-2; no firm D call. Looked up from germline, CDR1 is SGHRS and CDR2 is YFSETQ. With 1 base removed from V and 8 bases from J, the gap between germline ends came to 12 bases. The CDR3 totals 13 residues. The CDR3 is CASSLPGSGGYTF. The CDR3 DNA is TGCGCCAGCAGCTTGCCGGGCTCGGGCGGCTACACCTTC.

The chain has TRBV7-3 and TRBJ2-1; 8 bases line up with TRBD1. This CDR3 has 15 residues. Per the germline V gene, CDR1 is SGHTA and CDR2 is FQGTGA. V lost 2 bases, J lost 3 bases, and 3 bases stayed unmatched. The CDR3 bases are TGTGCCAGCAGCTTACAGGGGGCCGTCTACAATGAGCAGTTCTTC. Translating gives CASSLQGAVYNEQFF.

This sequence joins TRBV20-1 and TRBJ2-3; 11 bases line up with TRBD2. The V gene's germline CDR1 is DFQATT and CDR2 SNEGSKA (reference sequence). CDR3 length: 15 amino acids. Trimming cost V 3 bases and J 2 bases; bases outside gene matches: 4. CDR3 amino acids: CSASGTSGFTDTQYF. In nucleotides, the CDR3 is TGCAGTGCTAGCGGGACTAGCGGCTTCACAGATACGCAGTATTTT.

This clonotype was seen more than once but under ten times. CDR3 in DNA: TGTGCCAGCAGCGAAGGGTGCGTCGAGCAGTACTTC. Its protein is CASSEGCVEQYF. The rearrangement joins TRBV7-2 to TRBJ2-7; D is undetermined. The ends were cut back, 5 bases at V and 6 bases at J, with 11 bases in the middle. The germline CDR1 and CDR2 sequences are SGHTA and FQGNSA. The CDR3 consists of 12 residues.

This clonotype was detected a few times. J is TRBJ1-1 and V is TRBV7-9, with D tentatively TRBD1 (5 bases). The CDR3 covers 13 residues. Germline V lookup: CDR1 SEHNR, CDR2 FQNEAQ (reference sequence). Trimming pared 5 bases from V and 2 bases from J, leaving 9 bases between. The CDR3 is CASSLDSNTEAFF. The CDR3, as DNA: TGTGCCAGCAGCCTTGACAGCAACACTGAAGCTTTCTTT.

The sample holds many counts of this clonotype. This rearrangement joins TRBV30 to TRBJ1-2; D is ambiguous. The CDR3 loop spans 10 amino acids. The V end lost 4 bases, the J end lost 2 bases, and 2 bases lay between the germline ends. Germline-derived CDR1 and CDR2 are GTSNPN and SVGIG (reference sequence). The CDR3 sequence: CAWKNYGYTF. The CDR3, as DNA: TGTGCCTGGAAAAACTATGGCTACACCTTC.